This is a list of T cell receptor beta chains from one sample in a study of blood T cell repertoires in COVID-19. TCRdb keeps only in-frame clones here, not all; method: immunoSEQ multiplex PCR. The table shows around 120,000 clones, with roughly 80% occurring only once. The sequencing sample was made of peripheral blood. The receptors here all came from a man aged 25 to 45 with acute or convalescent COVID-19. Both conserved end residues are part of each CDR3. D genes are given only for firm matches. Only part of the rows carry a size: once, few, many, or a class if the clone is expanded.

V,D,J,size,CDR3,DNA
TRBV6-1,-,TRBJ1-2,-,CASSEAGDGFGYTF,TGTGCCAGCAGTGAAGCAGGGGATGGATTCGGCTACACCTTC
TRBV11-2,-,TRBJ1-4,-,CASSLGQGRKLFF,TGTGCCAGCAGCTTAGGTCAGGGTAGAAAACTGTTTTTT
TRBV5-1,TRBD1,TRBJ1-1,-,CASSWDRFNEAFF,TGCGCCAGCAGCTGGGACAGGTTCAATGAAGCTTTCTTT
TRBV30,-,TRBJ1-1,-,CAWSEDFTEAFF,TGTGCCTGGAGTGAGGACTTCACTGAAGCTTTCTTT
TRBV7-9,TRBD2,TRBJ2-1,-,CASSLRTSGIPKVDEQFF,TGTGCCAGCAGCCTAAGGACTAGCGGGATCCCCAAGGTAGATGAGCAGTTCTTC
TRBV7-9,TRBD1,TRBJ1-5,-,CASSPGTGDYSNQPQHF,TGTGCCAGCAGCCCCGGGACAGGGGACTATAGCAATCAGCCCCAGCATTTT
TRBV4-1,-,TRBJ1-1,-,CASSQAAGAPGTEAFF,TGCGCCAGCAGCCAAGCGGCAGGGGCTCCAGGGACTGAAGCTTTCTTT
TRBV14,TRBD2,TRBJ2-5,-,CASSQALLAGGQETQYF,TGTGCCAGCAGCCAAGCCCTACTAGCGGGGGGTCAAGAGACCCAGTACTTC
TRBV9,TRBD1,TRBJ1-6,-,CASSATGGEDSPLHF,TGTGCCAGCAGCGCCACAGGGGGCGAGGATTCACCCCTCCACTTT
TRBV2,-,TRBJ2-5,-,CASSVLTQETQYF,TGTGCCAGCAGTGTATTGACTCAGGAGACCCAGTACTTC
TRBV29-1,-,TRBJ1-1,many,CSVEDLGGARDTEAFF,TGCAGCGTTGAAGATCTTGGGGGGGCGAGAGACACTGAAGCTTTCTTT
TRBV27,TRBD2,TRBJ2-3,-,CASRLAGGRSDTQYF,TGTGCCAGCAGACTAGCGGGAGGGCGGTCAGATACGCAGTATTTT
TRBV11-1,TRBD2,TRBJ2-5,once,CASSSFSGSGGETQYF,TGTGCCAGCAGCTCCTTTAGCGGGAGCGGGGGAGAGACCCAGTACTTC
TRBV6-1,TRBD2,TRBJ2-1,few,CASSEIKSAPSGGNEQFF,TGTGCCAGCAGTGAAATTAAGAGTGCCCCGTCGGGGGGCAATGAGCAGTTCTTC
TRBV10-3,TRBD1,TRBJ1-2,-,CAISESRDRGRVPYGYTF,TGTGCCATCAGTGAGTCACGGGACAGGGGGCGCGTCCCCTATGGCTACACCTTC
TRBV4-2,TRBD1,TRBJ1-2,-,CASSQDGGTAFNYGYTF,TGTGCCAGCAGCCAAGATGGAGGGACAGCCTTTAACTATGGCTACACCTTC
TRBV7-9,-,TRBJ2-3,-,CASSWMGASDTQYF,TGTGCCAGCAGCTGGATGGGGGCCTCAGATACGCAGTATTTT
TRBV2,TRBD1,TRBJ1-6,-,CASSEDRGQNSPLHF,TGTGCCAGCAGTGAAGACAGGGGGCAAAATTCACCCCTCCACTTT
TRBV19,-,TRBJ1-1,many,CASSIVQNTEAFF,TGTGCCAGTAGTATAGTCCAGAACACTGAAGCTTTCTTT
TRBV11-2,TRBD1,TRBJ2-3,-,CASSSRDRGYADTQYF,TGTGCCAGCAGCAGCCGGGACAGGGGGTACGCAGATACGCAGTATTTT
TRBV7-8,TRBD1,TRBJ1-1,-,CASSSLRTGVSEAFF,TGTGCCAGCAGCTCCCTCAGAACAGGGGTTAGTGAAGCTTTCTTT
TRBV5-1,-,TRBJ2-3,-,CASSLGTPSDTQYF,TGCGCCAGCAGCTTAGGGACTCCCTCCGATACGCAGTATTTT
TRBV11-3,-,TRBJ2-7,-,CASSPSRHVEQYF,TGTGCCAGCAGCCCGTCCAGGCACGTGGAGCAGTACTTC
TRBV5-4,TRBD1,TRBJ1-2,few,CASRVQGARGYTF,TGTGCCAGCAGAGTACAGGGGGCTAGGGGCTACACCTTC
TRBV19,-,TRBJ1-1,-,CASSKDERKAFF,TGTGCCAGTAGTAAAGACGAGAGAAAAGCTTTCTTT
TRBV14,-,TRBJ2-1,-,CASSQGKGPYNEQFF,TGTGCCAGCAGCCAAGGAAAGGGGCCTTACAATGAGCAGTTCTTC
TRBV13,TRBD1,TRBJ1-2,-,CASSPTGGGGYTF,TGTGCCAGCAGCCCAACAGGGGGGGGTGGCTACACCTTC
TRBV7-3,TRBD1,TRBJ1-2,-,CASSFGQGDGYTF,TGTGCCAGCAGCTTCGGACAGGGGGATGGCTACACCTTC
TRBV6-4,TRBD1,TRBJ1-2,-,CASSADRASSGYTF,TGTGCCAGCAGTGCGGACAGGGCCTCTAGTGGCTACACCTTC
TRBV5-1,-,TRBJ1-1,once,CASSLTGNTEAFF,TGCGCCAGCAGCCTGACAGGAAACACTGAAGCTTTCTTT
TRBV7-8,TRBD1,TRBJ2-1,once,CASSLTGVENNEQFF,TGTGCCAGCAGCCTGACAGGGGTTGAAAACAATGAGCAGTTCTTC
TRBV24-1,-,TRBJ2-1,-,CATSDPEFVAPARSNEQFF,TGTGCCACCAGTGACCCCGAGTTTGTGGCGCCAGCGAGGAGCAATGAGCAGTTCTTC
TRBV29-1,TRBD1,TRBJ1-5,-,CSVVTGVGQPQHF,TGCAGCGTCGTTACAGGGGTGGGCCAGCCCCAGCATTTT
TRBV7-9,-,TRBJ1-2,-,CASSLGSGNGYTF,TGTGCCAGCAGCTTAGGCAGTGGCAATGGCTACACCTTC